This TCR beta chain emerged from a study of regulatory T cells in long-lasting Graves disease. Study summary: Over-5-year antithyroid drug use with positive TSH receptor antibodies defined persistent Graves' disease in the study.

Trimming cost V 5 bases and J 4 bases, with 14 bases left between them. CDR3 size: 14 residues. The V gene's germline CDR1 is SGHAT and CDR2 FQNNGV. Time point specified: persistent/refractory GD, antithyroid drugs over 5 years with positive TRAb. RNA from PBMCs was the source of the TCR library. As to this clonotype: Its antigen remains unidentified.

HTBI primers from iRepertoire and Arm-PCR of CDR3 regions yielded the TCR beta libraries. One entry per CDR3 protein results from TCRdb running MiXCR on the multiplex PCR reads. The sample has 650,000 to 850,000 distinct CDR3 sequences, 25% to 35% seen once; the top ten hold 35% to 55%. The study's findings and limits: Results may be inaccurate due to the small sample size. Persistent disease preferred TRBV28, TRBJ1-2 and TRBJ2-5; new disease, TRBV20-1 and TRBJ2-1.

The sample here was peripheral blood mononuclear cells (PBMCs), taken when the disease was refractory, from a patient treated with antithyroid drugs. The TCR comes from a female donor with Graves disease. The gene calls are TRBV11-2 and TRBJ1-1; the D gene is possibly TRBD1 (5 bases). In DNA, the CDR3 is TGTGCCAGCAGCAACCAGGGTTCTTCCACTGAAGCTTTCTTT. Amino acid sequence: CASSNQGSSTEAFF.